This is a list of T cell receptor beta chains from one sample in a study of T-cell reconstitution after alpha-beta-depleted transplantation in children. TCRdb called the PCR reads again in MiXCR, with one record for every CDR3 protein. Here the sample spans hundreds of thousands of distinct CDR3 sequences, roughly an eighth being singletons. Here the sequenced sample was PBMCs from the stem cell graft donor, taken from the stem cell graft. Receptors were obtained from a human donor who donated a stem cell graft to a child with combined immunodeficiency. Both conserved end residues are part of each CDR3. The D gene is left open where the match is weak. The listing skips clone size in some rows; elsewhere it reads once, few, many or a size class.

J gene,D gene,clone size,V gene,CDR3 protein,CDR3 DNA
TRBJ2-7,NA,NA,TRBV5-6,CASSLVSSGADYEQYF,TGTGCCAGCAGCTTGGTGTCTTCCGGGGCGGACTACGAGCAGTACTTC
TRBJ2-3,NA,few,TRBV10-3,CAISGPGHTGSSADTQYF,TGTGCCATCAGTGGCCCGGGACACACCGGGAGCAGCGCAGATACGCAGTATTTT
TRBJ2-7,TRBD2,NA,TRBV6-1,CASSSLGGTLYEQYF,TGTGCCAGCAGCAGCCTCGGGGGGACCCTATACGAGCAGTACTTC
TRBJ2-1,TRBD2,NA,TRBV9,CASSSPTSGGATFHNEQFF,TGTGCCAGCAGCTCCCCGACTAGCGGGGGGGCGACCTTCCACAATGAGCAGTTCTTC
TRBJ2-2,NA,few,TRBV19,CASSPVGLAAHHTGELFF,TGTGCCAGTAGCCCTGTCGGATTAGCGGCCCATCACACCGGGGAGCTGTTTTTT
TRBJ1-5,NA,few,TRBV6-2/TRBV6-3,CASSYGENGQPQHF,TGTGCCAGCAGTTACGGGGAAAATGGTCAGCCCCAGCATTTT
TRBJ2-5,TRBD2,many,TRBV27,CASGLAVTHAQYF,TGTGCCAGTGGACTAGCGGTAACACACGCCCAGTACTTC
TRBJ2-1,TRBD1,many,TRBV12-3/TRBV12-4,CASSRGRGQYNEQFF,TGTGCCAGCAGCCGAGGCAGGGGGCAGTACAATGAGCAGTTCTTC
TRBJ2-4,NA,NA,TRBV5-1,CASSSEDFRNIQYF,TGCGCCAGCAGCAGCGAAGACTTTCGGAACATTCAGTACTTC
TRBJ2-3,NA,NA,TRBV5-1,CASSLNSRFTDTQYF,TGCGCCAGCAGCTTGAACTCGAGGTTCACAGATACGCAGTATTTT